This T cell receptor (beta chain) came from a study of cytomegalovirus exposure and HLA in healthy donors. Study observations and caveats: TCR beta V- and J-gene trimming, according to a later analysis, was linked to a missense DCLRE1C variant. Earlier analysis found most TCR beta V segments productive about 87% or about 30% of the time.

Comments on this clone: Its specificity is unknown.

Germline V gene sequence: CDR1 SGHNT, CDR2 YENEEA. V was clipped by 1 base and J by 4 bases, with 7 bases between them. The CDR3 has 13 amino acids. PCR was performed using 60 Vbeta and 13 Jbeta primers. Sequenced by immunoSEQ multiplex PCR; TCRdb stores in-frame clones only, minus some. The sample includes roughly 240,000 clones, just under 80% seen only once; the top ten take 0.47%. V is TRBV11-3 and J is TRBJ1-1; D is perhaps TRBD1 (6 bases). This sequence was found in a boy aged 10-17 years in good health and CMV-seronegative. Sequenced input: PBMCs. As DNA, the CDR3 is TGTGCCAGCAGCTTAGGACAGGTCACTGAAGCTTTCTTT. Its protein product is CASSLGQVTEAFF.